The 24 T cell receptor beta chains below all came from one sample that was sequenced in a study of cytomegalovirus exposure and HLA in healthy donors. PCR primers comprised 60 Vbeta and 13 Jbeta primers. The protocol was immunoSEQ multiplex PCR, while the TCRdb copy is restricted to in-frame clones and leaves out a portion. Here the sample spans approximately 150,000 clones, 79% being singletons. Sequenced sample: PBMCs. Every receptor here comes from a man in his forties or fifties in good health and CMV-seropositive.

CDR3 DNA: TGTGCCAGCAGTTCAGGGGGCGGTCAGCCCCAGCATTTT. Amino acids: CASSSGGGQPQHF. This rearrangement joins TRBV6-5 to TRBJ1-5; 8 nucleotides align to TRBD1. V lost 4 bases, J lost 6 bases, and 2 bases stayed unmatched. The CDR3 extends over 13 amino acids. CDR1 and CDR2 from the germline V gene are MNHEY and SVGAGI.

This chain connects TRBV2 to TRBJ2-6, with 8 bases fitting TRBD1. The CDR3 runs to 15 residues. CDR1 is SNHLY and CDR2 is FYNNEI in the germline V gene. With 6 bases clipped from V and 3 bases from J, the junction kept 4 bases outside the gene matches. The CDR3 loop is CASSADRGGANVLTF. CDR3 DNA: TGTGCCAGCAGCGCTGACAGGGGTGGGGCCAACGTCCTGACTTTC.

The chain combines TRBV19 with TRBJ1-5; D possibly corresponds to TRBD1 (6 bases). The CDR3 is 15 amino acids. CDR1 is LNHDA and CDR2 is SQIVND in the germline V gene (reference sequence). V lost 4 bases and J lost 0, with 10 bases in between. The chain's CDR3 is CASSTGTNSNQPQHF. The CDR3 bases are TGTGCCAGTAGTACTGGGACAAATAGCAATCAGCCCCAGCATTTT.

CDR3 nucleotide sequence: TGTGCCAGCAGCTTTTCAGGAGGGGCGGTGGACGAGCAGTACTTC. Translated: CASSFSGGAVDEQYF. The chain uses TRBV7-9 and TRBJ2-7; tentative D call: TRBD2 (6 bases). The CDR3 runs to 15 residues. V gave up 3 bases and J gave up 5 bases, with 17 bases separating them. Germline CDR1 is SEHNR and CDR2 is FQNEAQ (reference sequence).

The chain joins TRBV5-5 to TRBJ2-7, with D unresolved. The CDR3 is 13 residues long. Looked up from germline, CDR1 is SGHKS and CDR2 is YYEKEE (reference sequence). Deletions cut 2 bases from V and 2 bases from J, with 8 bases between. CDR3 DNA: TGTGCCAGCAGCTTTCCAACAGCCTACGAGCAGTACTTC. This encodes CASSFPTAYEQYF.

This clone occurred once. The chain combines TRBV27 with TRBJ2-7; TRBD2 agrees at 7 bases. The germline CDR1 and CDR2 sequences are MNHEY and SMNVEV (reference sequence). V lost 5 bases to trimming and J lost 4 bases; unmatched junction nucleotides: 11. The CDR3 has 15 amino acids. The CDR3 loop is CASSPTSETRYEQYF. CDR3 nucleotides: TGTGCCAGCAGTCCAACTAGCGAGACGAGGTACGAGCAGTACTTC.

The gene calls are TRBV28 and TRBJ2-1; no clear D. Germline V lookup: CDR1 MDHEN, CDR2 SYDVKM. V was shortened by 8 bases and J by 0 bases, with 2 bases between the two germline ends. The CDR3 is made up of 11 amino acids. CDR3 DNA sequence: TGTGCCAGCCTCTCCTACAATGAGCAGTTCTTC. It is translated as CASLSYNEQFF.

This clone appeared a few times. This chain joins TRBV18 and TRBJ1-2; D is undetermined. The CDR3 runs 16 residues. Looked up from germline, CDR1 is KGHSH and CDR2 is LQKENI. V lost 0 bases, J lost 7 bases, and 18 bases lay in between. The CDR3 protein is CASSPPVPGLGGGYTF. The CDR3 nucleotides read TGTGCCAGCTCACCACCGGTGCCAGGCTTGGGAGGTGGCTACACCTTC.

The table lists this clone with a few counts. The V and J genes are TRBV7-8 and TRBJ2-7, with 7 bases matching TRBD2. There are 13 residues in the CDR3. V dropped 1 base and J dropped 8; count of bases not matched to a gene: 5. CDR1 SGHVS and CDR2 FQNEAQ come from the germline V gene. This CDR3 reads CASSLVSGGQQYF. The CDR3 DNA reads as TGTGCCAGCAGCTTAGTCTCGGGGGGACAGCAGTACTTC.

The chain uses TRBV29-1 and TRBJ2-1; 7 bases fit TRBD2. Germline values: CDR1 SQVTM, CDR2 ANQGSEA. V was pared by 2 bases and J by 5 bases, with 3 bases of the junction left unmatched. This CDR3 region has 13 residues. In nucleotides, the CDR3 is TGCAGCGTTGAACTCCTAGCGGACAATGAGCAGTTCTTC. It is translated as CSVELLADNEQFF.

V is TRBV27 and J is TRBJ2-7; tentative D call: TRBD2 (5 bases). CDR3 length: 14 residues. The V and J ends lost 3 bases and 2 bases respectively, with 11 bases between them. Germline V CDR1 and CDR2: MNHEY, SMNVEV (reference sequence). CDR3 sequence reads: CASSFSAEAYEQYF. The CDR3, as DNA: TGTGCCAGCAGTTTTTCAGCGGAGGCCTACGAGCAGTACTTC.

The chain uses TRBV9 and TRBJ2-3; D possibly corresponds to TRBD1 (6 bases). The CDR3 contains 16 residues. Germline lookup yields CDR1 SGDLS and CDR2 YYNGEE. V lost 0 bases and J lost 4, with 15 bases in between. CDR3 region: CASSVVSSGVADTQYF. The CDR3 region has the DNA TGTGCCAGCAGCGTAGTTTCGTCAGGGGTGGCAGATACGCAGTATTTT.

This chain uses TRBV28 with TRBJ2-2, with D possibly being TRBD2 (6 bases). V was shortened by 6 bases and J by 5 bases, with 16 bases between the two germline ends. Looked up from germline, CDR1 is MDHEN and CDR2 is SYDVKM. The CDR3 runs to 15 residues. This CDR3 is CASRSWGDLTGELFF. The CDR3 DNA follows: TGTGCCAGCAGATCATGGGGGGACCTAACCGGGGAGCTGTTTTTT.

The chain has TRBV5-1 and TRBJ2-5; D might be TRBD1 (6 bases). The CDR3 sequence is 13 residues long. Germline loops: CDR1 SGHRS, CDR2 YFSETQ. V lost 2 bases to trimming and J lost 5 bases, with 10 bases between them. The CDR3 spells CASSFAGVETQYF. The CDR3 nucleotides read TGCGCCAGCAGCTTCGCAGGGGTGGAGACCCAGTACTTC.

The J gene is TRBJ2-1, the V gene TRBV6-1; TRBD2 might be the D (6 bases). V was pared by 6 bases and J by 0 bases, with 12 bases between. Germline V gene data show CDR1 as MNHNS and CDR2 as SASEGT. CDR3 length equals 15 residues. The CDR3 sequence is CASRGGASSYNEQFF. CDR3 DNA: TGTGCCAGCAGGGGCGGGGCAAGCTCCTACAATGAGCAGTTCTTC.

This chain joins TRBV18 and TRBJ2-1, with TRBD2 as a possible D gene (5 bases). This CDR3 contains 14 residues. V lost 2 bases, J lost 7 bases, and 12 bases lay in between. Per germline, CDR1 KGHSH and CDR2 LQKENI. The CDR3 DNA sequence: TGTGCCAGCTCACCATCAGGAGGTGCGAATGAGCAGTTCTTC. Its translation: CASSPSGGANEQFF.

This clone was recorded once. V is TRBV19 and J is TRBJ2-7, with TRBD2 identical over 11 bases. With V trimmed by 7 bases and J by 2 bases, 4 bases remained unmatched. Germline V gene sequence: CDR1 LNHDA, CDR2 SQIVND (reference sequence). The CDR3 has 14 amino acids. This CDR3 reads CASKVAGGPYEQYF. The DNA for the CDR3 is TGTGCCAGTAAGGTAGCGGGAGGGCCCTACGAGCAGTACTTC.

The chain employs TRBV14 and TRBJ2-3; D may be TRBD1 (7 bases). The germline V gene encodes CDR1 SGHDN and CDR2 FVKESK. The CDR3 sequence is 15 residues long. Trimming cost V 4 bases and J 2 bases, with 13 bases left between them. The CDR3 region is CASSRGTAHTDTQYF. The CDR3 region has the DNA TGTGCCAGCAGCCGCGGGACAGCCCACACAGATACGCAGTATTTT.

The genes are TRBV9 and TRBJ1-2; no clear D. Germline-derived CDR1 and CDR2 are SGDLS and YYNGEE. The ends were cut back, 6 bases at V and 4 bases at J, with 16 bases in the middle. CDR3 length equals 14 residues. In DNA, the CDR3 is TGTGCCAGCACTCGGGAGGGATCCGTCTATGGCTACACCTTC. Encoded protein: CASTREGSVYGYTF.

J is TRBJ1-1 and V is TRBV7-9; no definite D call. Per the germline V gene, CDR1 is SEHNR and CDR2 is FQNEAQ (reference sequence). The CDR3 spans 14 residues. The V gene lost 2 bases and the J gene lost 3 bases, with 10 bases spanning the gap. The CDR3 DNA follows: TGTGCCAGCAGCTTACGGGGTAAAGACACTGAAGCTTTCTTT. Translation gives CASSLRGKDTEAFF.

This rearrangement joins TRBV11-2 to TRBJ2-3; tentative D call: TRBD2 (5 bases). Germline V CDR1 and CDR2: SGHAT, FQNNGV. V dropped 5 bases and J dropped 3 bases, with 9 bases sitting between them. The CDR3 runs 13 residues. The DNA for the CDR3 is TGTGCCAGCAGCCGGAGCGGAACAGATACGCAGTATTTT. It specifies CASSRSGTDTQYF.

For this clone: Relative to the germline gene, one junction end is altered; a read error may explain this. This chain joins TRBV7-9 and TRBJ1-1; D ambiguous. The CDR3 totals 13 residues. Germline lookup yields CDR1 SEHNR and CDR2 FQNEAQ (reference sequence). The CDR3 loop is CSSSLLSGGNAFF. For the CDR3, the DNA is TGTTCCAGCAGCTTATTATCTGGAGGCAATGCTTTCTTT.

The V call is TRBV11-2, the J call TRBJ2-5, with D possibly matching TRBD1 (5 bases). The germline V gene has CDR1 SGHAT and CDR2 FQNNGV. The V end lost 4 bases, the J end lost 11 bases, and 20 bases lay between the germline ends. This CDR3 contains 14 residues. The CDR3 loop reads CASSSGTAGAAQYF. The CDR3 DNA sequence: TGTGCCAGCAGCTCAGGCACAGCTGGGGCTGCGCAGTACTTC. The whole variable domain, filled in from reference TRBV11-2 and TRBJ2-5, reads EAGVAQSPRYKIIEKRQSVAFWCNPISGHATLYWYQQILGQGPKLLIQFQNNGVVDDSQLPKDRFSAERLKGVDSTLKIQPAKLEDSAVYLCASSSGTAGAAQYFGPGTRLLVL.

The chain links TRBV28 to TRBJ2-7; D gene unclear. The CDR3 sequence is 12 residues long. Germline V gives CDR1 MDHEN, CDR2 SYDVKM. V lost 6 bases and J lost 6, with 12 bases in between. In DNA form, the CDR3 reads TGTGCCAGCAGCCCCGCCGGTATCGAGCAGTACTTC. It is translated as CASSPAGIEQYF.